This passage covers 9 T cell receptor beta chains from one sample sequenced in a study of molecular identifiers for immune sequencing clone quantification. TCRdb ran MiXCR on the PCR reads and lists one entry per CDR3 protein. The data contain hundreds of thousands of distinct CDR3 sequences, about 25% of them singletons. Sequencing was done on a sample of naive CD8+ T cells from blood, with Jurkat cell RNA spiked in. The subset denotes: FACS-sorted CD8+CD4-CCR7+CD45RA+ naive T cells. The receptors shown here come from a human donor in good health. Some libraries in this study had Jurkat cell RNA spiked in.

The CDR3 region is CASSRYRDSSYEQYF. Written as DNA, the CDR3 is TGTGCCAGCAGCCGGTACCGGGACAGCTCCTACGAGCAGTACTTC. The V call is TRBV6-2 or TRBV6-3, the J call TRBJ2-7, with 7 bases that match TRBD1. Germline-derived CDR1 and CDR2 are MNHEY and SVGEGT. V lost 6 bases, J lost 0 bases, and 8 bases stayed unmatched. This CDR3 has 15 residues.

This clonotype was counted many times. This chain connects TRBV7-2 to TRBJ2-7, with D tentatively TRBD1 or TRBD2 (5 bases each). The CDR3 sequence is 15 residues long. V was trimmed by 5 bases and J by 2 bases, leaving 16 bases between them. From germline, CDR1 is SGHTA and CDR2 FQGNSA. The CDR3 DNA sequence: TGTGCCAGCAGCCACGGTGGGACCCAGACCTACGAGCAGTACTTC. Translating it yields CASSHGGTQTYEQYF.

Turning to this clonotype: A read error may account for a junction end that differs from germline. The chain carries TRBV7-3 and TRBJ2-7; perhaps D is TRBD1 or TRBD2 (5 bases each). Looked up from germline, CDR1 is SGHTA and CDR2 is FQGTGA. This CDR3 region has 14 residues. CDR3 protein: CAGSLYGGPYEQYF. In DNA, the CDR3 is TGTGCCGGCAGCTTATATGGGGGACCCTACGAGCAGTACTTC.

Of note for this clonotype: One base away lies a much larger clone, so this may be a sequencing read error. The chain uses TRBV7-9 and TRBJ1-1; D is unresolved. Germline V gives CDR1 SEHNR, CDR2 FQNEAQ (reference sequence). The CDR3 consists of 11 residues. Trimming stripped 11 bases from V and 4 bases from J, with 11 bases between. The CDR3 region has the DNA TGTGCCCGCATGGATGGCACTGAAGCTTTCTTT. Protein sequence: CARMDGTEAFF.

This clonotype was seen only a few times. CDR3 coding DNA: TGTGCCTGGAGTGTAGCCACGGGCACTGAAGCTTTCTTT. This sequence encodes CAWSVATGTEAFF. The chain links TRBV30 to TRBJ1-1, with no clear D. CDR1 and CDR2 from the germline V gene are GTSNPN and SVGIG (reference sequence). Trimming pared 0 bases from V and 4 bases from J, leaving 9 bases between. The CDR3 sequence is 13 residues long.

This clonotype came up a few times. The V gene is TRBV4-1, the J gene TRBJ2-1; D is undetermined. This CDR3 comprises 15 residues. Germline V gene lookup returns CDR1 MGHRA and CDR2 YSYEKL. Deletions cut 0 bases from V and 5 bases from J, with 11 bases between. The CDR3 sequence is CASSQESRPDNEQFF. The CDR3 DNA reads as TGCGCCAGCAGCCAAGAAAGCCGACCCGACAATGAGCAGTTCTTC.

The chain uses TRBV2 and TRBJ2-3, with D hard to call. Germline CDR1 SNHLY, CDR2 FYNNEI. The V end was cut by 6 bases, the J end by 2 bases, with 6 bases between. The CDR3 has 12 residues. CDR3 region: CASRTNTDTQYF. CDR3 DNA: TGTGCCAGCAGGACCAACACAGATACGCAGTATTTT.

This clonotype was found many times. The genes are TRBV30 and TRBJ1-6; D is undetermined. Between the trimmed V and J ends, which lost 4 bases and 6 bases, there was a span of 13 bases. Germline CDR1 is GTSNPN and CDR2 is SVGIG (reference sequence). The CDR3 sequence is 14 residues long. As DNA, the CDR3 is TGTGCCTGGACCCTTTCGGGCAGTAATTCACCCCTCCACTTT. This translates into CAWTLSGSNSPLHF.

The V gene is TRBV28, the J gene TRBJ2-5; D perhaps matches TRBD1 (7 bases). Trimming cost V 6 bases and J 9 bases, with 20 bases left between them. Germline CDR1 reads MDHEN; CDR2 reads SYDVKM. CDR3 size: 14 residues. CDR3: CASRVQGRGEAQYF. CDR3 in DNA: TGTGCCAGCAGGGTACAGGGGCGAGGGGAGGCCCAGTACTTC.